Each of the 22 T cell receptor beta chains below was sequenced from the same sample in a study of cytomegalovirus exposure and HLA in healthy donors. PCR amplification relied on 60 Vbeta primers (plus 13 Jbeta primers). Method: immunoSEQ multiplex PCR; TCRdb's copy keeps in-frame clones and lacks some. Here the sample spans some 160,000 clones, about 85% being singletons. The sample comprised PBMCs. Source of these receptors: a man aged 25-45 years in good health and CMV-seropositive.

The chain is built from TRBV30 and TRBJ2-1, with 10 bases aligning to TRBD2. The CDR3 covers 16 residues. Germline lookup yields CDR1 GTSNPN and CDR2 SVGIG (reference sequence). V lost 7 bases and J lost 9; bases outside the gene matches: 18. CDR3 sequence reads: CASTSTSGQKGPEQFF. CDR3 coding DNA: TGTGCCTCAACCTCGACTAGCGGGCAAAAGGGGCCTGAGCAGTTCTTC.

J is TRBJ2-7 and V is TRBV6-4; 8 bases match TRBD2. V shed 11 bases and J 6 bases; nucleotides not matched to a gene: 15. The length of the CDR3 is 14 residues. Germline V gene data show CDR1 as MRHNA and CDR2 as SNTAGT. CDR3 region: CALGGGQNTSEQYV. In DNA, the CDR3 is TGTGCCCTCGGGGGGGGCCAAAATACCTCCGAGCAGTACGTC.

Turning to this clone: Other DNA sequences in this sample translate to the same CDR3. The chain couples TRBV19 to TRBJ2-5, with unresolved D. This CDR3 region has 11 residues. V was cut by 3 bases and J by 4 bases, with 3 bases left in between. Looked up from germline, CDR1 is LNHDA and CDR2 is SQIVND (reference sequence). CDR3 in amino acids: CASSIRETQYF. The CDR3 DNA sequence: TGTGCCAGTAGTATCCGAGAGACCCAGTACTTC.

V and J are TRBV19 and TRBJ1-2, with 10 bases aligning to TRBD1. The germline V gene encodes CDR1 LNHDA and CDR2 SQIVND (reference sequence). Trimming removed 4 bases from V and 5 bases from J; junction bases left unmatched: 7. The CDR3 has 15 residues. CDR3 nucleotides: TGTGCCAGTAGTAGACCGGGACAGGGGAGTTATGGCTACACCTTC. Translated, it gives CASSRPGQGSYGYTF.

The CDR3: CASSQAFSGSSTDTQYF. CDR3 DNA sequence: TGCGCCAGCAGCCAAGCCTTTAGCGGTTCTAGCACAGATACGCAGTATTTT. The rearrangement links TRBV4-1 to TRBJ2-3; a weak D match, TRBD2 (6 bases). Trimming pared 1 base from V and 0 bases from J, leaving 14 bases between. CDR3 size: 17 residues. Germline V gives CDR1 MGHRA, CDR2 YSYEKL.

This chain uses TRBV5-3 with TRBJ2-5, with 7 positions matching TRBD1. TRBV5-3 is treated as an ORF (open reading frame) with a function not yet certain. The V segment lost 6 bases and the J segment 0 bases; nucleotides outside the gene matches: 5. The CDR3 totals 14 residues. The CDR3 nucleotides read TGTGCCAGAAACAAAGGGACAGACCAAGAGACCCAGTACTTC. Encoded protein: CARNKGTDQETQYF.

The chain couples TRBV29-1 to TRBJ2-4; D uncertain. V was clipped by 4 bases and J by 1 base, with 8 bases between them. CDR1 SQVTM and CDR2 ANQGSEA come from the germline V gene. CDR3 length: 13 residues. CDR3 DNA sequence: TGCAGCGTTGTTCCCGGGGCCAAAAACATTCAGTACTTC. Protein: CSVVPGAKNIQYF.

This clone was seen a handful of times. The V and J genes are TRBV6-6 and TRBJ1-1, with D possibly being TRBD1 (6 bases). The V gene's germline CDR1 is MNHNY and CDR2 SVGAGI (reference sequence). V shed 8 bases and J shed 5 bases, with 15 bases lying between them. The CDR3 runs 13 residues. The CDR3, as DNA: TGTGCCAGCGGGGGAGGGGGGCTTACTGAAGCTTTCTTT. Translating it yields CASGGGGLTEAFF.

The rearrangement links TRBV9 to TRBJ2-7; D gene unclear. The CDR3 length is 14 residues. Germline lookup yields CDR1 SGDLS and CDR2 YYNGEE. Trimming pared 0 bases from V and 0 bases from J, leaving 7 bases between. In nucleotides, the CDR3 is TGTGCCAGCAGCGTAGAGATTAGCTCCTACGAGCAGTACTTC. Encoded protein: CASSVEISSYEQYF.

The V and J genes are TRBV4-3 and TRBJ2-3; weak D call: TRBD2 (5 bases). Trimming left V 0 bases short and J 5 bases short, with 9 bases between. The germline gives CDR1 LGHNA, CDR2 YSLEER. The length of the CDR3 is 14 residues. This CDR3 is CASSQDRGRDTQYF. CDR3 coding DNA: TGCGCCAGCAGCCAAGATCGTGGGAGAGATACGCAGTATTTT.

V and J are TRBV29-1 and TRBJ2-3, with 7 bases matching TRBD2. Germline assignment: CDR1 SQVTM and CDR2 ANQGSEA. This CDR3 is built from 15 residues. V trimming: 3 bases; J trimming: 0 bases; junction bases outside the gene matches: 6. CDR3 sequence reads: CSVEREGPSTDTQYF. The CDR3 nucleotides are TGCAGCGTTGAGAGGGAGGGTCCTAGCACAGATACGCAGTATTTT.

For the CDR3, the DNA is TGTGCCAGCAGCCGCTCAGGGCTAAACTTCTCCTACGAGCAGTACGTC. Translation gives CASSRSGLNFSYEQYV. The chain couples TRBV21-1 to TRBJ2-7; whether TRBD1, the table's D call, matches the DNA was not checked. TRBV21-1 is a documented pseudogene. This CDR3 is built from 16 residues.

This chain connects TRBV11-2 to TRBJ2-2, with D perhaps TRBD2 (5 bases). CDR3 length: 15 amino acids. The V gene lost 2 bases and the J gene lost 4 bases, with 11 bases spanning the gap. CDR1 is SGHAT, CDR2 FQNNGV, per germline. The CDR3 is CASSLLFLATGELFF. The CDR3 DNA reads TGTGCCAGCAGCTTACTGTTTCTAGCCACCGGGGAGCTGTTTTTT. Full variable domain (missing parts from reference TRBV11-2 and TRBJ2-2): EAGVAQSPRYKIIEKRQSVAFWCNPISGHATLYWYQQILGQGPKLLIQFQNNGVVDDSQLPKDRFSAERLKGVDSTLKIQPAKLEDSAVYLCASSLLFLATGELFFGEGSRLTVL.

V and J are TRBV5-1 and TRBJ1-1; D may be TRBD1 (5 bases). The length of the CDR3 is 14 residues. Germline V gives CDR1 SGHRS, CDR2 YFSETQ. Trimming stripped 4 bases from V and 5 bases from J, with 15 bases between. The CDR3 is CASSAIRGGTEAFF. The CDR3 DNA sequence: TGCGCCAGCAGCGCCATCCGCGGGGGGACTGAAGCTTTCTTT.

The CDR3 nucleotides read TGTGCCAGCAGAATCCGGGACAGGGGGGCTAGCGGGAACAATGAGCAGTTCTTC. Translating it yields CASRIRDRGASGNNEQFF. The rearrangement joins TRBV27 to TRBJ2-1, with 11 positions matching TRBD1. The trim removed 6 bases at V and 5 bases at J, leaving 15 bases unmatched. Germline CDR1 reads MNHEY; CDR2 reads SMNVEV (reference sequence). The length of the CDR3 is 18 residues.

The rearrangement uses TRBV28 and TRBJ1-5; TRBD1 matches 9 bases. The V gene end was trimmed by 3 bases and the J gene end by 6 bases; junction bases not matched to a gene: 6. This CDR3 is built from 15 residues. In germline, CDR1 is MDHEN, CDR2 SYDVKM. The CDR3 sequence is CASSFTTGGTQPQHF. DNA of the CDR3: TGTGCCAGCAGTTTTACGACAGGGGGGACTCAGCCCCAGCATTTT.

The chain carries TRBV5-1 and TRBJ1-6, with 11 bases lining up with TRBD1. The length of the CDR3 is 16 residues. Germline CDR1 SGHRS, CDR2 YFSETQ. V shed 3 bases, J shed 8 bases, and the junction held 7 bases outside the gene matches. The CDR3 spells CASSSLGQGVYSPLHF. For the CDR3, the DNA is TGCGCCAGCAGCTCCTTGGGACAGGGGGTTTATTCACCCCTCCACTTT.

V gene TRBV5-4 combines with J gene TRBJ1-2; 8 positions match TRBD1. The CDR3 covers 17 residues. Germline V gives CDR1 SGHNT, CDR2 YYREEE (reference sequence). V was clipped by 4 bases and J by 4 bases; unmatched bases: 15. The CDR3 nucleotides are TGTGCCAGCAGCAACTTTCGACAGGGGCAAGTGAGCTATGGCTACACCTTC. This translates into CASSNFRQGQVSYGYTF.

This clone has only one observation. The V call is TRBV11-3, the J call TRBJ2-7, with D perhaps matching TRBD2 (7 bases). The CDR3 totals 14 residues. The germline CDR1 and CDR2 sequences are SGHNT and YENEEA. V shed 5 bases and J shed 1 base, with 12 bases lying between them. CDR3 amino acids: CASSAGARSYEQYF. The CDR3 region has the DNA TGTGCCAGCAGCGCGGGGGCGAGGTCCTACGAGCAGTACTTC.

CDR3 DNA: TGTGCCAGCAGTTTATCCAGACAGGGGGAGTACGAGCAGTACTTC. It encodes CASSLSRQGEYEQYF. V usage is TRBV27 and J usage is TRBJ2-7; TRBD1 matches at 9 bases. V lost 0 bases, J lost 4 bases, and 4 bases stayed unmatched. This CDR3 spans 15 amino acids. Germline CDR1 and CDR2: MNHEY and SMNVEV (reference sequence).

The rearrangement joins TRBV12-5 to TRBJ2-3, with 12 bases that match TRBD2. Germline values: CDR1 LGHNT, CDR2 FRNRAP. Losses at the gene ends were 4 bases for V and 6 bases for J; bases not matched to a gene: 2. The CDR3 consists of 14 residues. CDR3 loop: CASGSTSGGDTQYF. CDR3 coding DNA: TGTGCTAGTGGTTCGACTAGCGGGGGTGATACGCAGTATTTT.

This chain connects TRBV18 to TRBJ2-7; D might be TRBD1 (6 bases). The V and J ends lost 2 bases and 6 bases respectively, with 11 bases between them. CDR1 and CDR2 (germline): KGHSH, LQKENI. CDR3 size: 13 residues. CDR3 coding DNA: TGTGCCAGCTCACCAGCACAGGGATTCGAGCAGTACTTC. This translates into CASSPAQGFEQYF.